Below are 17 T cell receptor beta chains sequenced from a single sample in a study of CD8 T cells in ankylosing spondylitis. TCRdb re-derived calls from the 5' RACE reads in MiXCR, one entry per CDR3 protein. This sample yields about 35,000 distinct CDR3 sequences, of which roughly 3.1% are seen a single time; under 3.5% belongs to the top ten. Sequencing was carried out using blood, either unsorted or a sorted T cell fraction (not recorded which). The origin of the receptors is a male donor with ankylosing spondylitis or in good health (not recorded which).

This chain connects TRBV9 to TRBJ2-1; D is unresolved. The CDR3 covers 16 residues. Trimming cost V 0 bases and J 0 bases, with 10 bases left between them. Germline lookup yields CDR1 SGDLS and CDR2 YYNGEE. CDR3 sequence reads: CASSVGAPSSYNEQFF. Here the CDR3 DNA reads TGTGCCAGCAGCGTAGGGGCGCCTAGCTCCTACAATGAGCAGTTCTTC. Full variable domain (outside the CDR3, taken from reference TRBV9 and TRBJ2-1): DSGVTQTPKHLITATGQRVTLRCSPRSGDLSVYWYQQSLDQGLQFLIQYYNGEERAKGNILERFSAQQFPDLHSELNLSSLELGDSALYFCASSVGAPSSYNEQFFGPGTRLTVL.

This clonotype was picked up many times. The CDR3 loop reads CASSVGGRNPSGNTIYF. The CDR3 DNA sequence: TGTGCCAGCAGCGTAGGAGGACGGAACCCCTCTGGAAACACCATATATTTT. This chain uses TRBV9 with TRBJ1-3; D unresolved. The length of the CDR3 is 17 residues. Germline CDR1 reads SGDLS; CDR2 reads YYNGEE. The germline V and J ends were trimmed by 0 bases and 0 bases, with 13 bases remaining between them.

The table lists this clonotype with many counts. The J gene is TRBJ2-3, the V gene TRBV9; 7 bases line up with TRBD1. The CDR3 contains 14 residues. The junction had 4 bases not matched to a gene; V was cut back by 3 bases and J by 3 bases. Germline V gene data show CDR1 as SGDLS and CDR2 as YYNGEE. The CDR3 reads CASSARDRTDTQYF. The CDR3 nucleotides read TGTGCCAGCAGCGCCCGGGACAGAACAGATACGCAGTATTTT.

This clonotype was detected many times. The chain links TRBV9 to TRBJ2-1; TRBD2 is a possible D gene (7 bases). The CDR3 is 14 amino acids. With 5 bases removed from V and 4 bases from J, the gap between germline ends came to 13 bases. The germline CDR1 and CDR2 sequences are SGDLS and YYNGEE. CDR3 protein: CASSLRGGYNEQFF. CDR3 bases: TGTGCCAGCAGTCTGAGGGGGGGTTACAATGAGCAGTTCTTC.

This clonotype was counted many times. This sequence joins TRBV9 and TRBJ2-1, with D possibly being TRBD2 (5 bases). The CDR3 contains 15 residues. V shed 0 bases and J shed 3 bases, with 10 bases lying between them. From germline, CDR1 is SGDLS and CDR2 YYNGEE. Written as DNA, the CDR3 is TGTGCCAGCAGCGTAGACCCGGGGTTCTACAATGAGCAGTTCTTC. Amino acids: CASSVDPGFYNEQFF.

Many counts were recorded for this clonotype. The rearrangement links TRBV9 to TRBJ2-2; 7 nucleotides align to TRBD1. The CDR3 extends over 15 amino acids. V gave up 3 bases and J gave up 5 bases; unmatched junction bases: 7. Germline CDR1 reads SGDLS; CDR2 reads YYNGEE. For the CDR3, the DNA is TGTGCCAGCAGCGCCCGGGACAGAGGGACCGGGGAGCTGTTTTTT. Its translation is CASSARDRGTGELFF.

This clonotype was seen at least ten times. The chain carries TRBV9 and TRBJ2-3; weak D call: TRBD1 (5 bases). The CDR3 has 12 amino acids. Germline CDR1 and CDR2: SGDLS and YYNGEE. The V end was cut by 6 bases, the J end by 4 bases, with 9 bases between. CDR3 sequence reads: CASKGSPDTQYF. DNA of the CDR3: TGTGCCAGCAAGGGGTCCCCAGATACGCAGTATTTT.

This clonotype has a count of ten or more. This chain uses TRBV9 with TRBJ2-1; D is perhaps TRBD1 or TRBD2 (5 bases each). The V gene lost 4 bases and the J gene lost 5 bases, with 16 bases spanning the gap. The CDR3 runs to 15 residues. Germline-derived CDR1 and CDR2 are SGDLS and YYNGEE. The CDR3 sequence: CASSTRDGGHNEQFF. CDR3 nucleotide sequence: TGTGCCAGCAGCACCCGGGACGGCGGCCACAATGAGCAGTTCTTC.

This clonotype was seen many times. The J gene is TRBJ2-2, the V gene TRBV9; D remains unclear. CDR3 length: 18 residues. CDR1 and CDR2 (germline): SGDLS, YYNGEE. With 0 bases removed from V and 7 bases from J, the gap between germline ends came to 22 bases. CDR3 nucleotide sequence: TGTGCCAGCAGCGTAGTCCCCCGGGCGGTAAAGAGTGGCGGGGAGCTGTTTTTT. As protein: CASSVVPRAVKSGGELFF.

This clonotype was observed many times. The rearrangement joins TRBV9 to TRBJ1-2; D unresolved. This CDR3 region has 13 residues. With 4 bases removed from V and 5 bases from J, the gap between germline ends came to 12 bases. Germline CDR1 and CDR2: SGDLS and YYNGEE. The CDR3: CASSPADGYGYTF. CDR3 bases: TGTGCCAGCAGCCCCGCGGACGGTTATGGCTACACCTTC.

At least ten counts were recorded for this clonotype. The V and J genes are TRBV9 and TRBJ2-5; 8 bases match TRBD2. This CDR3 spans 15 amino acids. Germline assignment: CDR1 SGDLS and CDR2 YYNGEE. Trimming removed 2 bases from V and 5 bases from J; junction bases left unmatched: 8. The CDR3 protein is CASSVDTSGWETQYF. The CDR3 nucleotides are TGTGCCAGCAGCGTGGACACTAGCGGATGGGAGACCCAGTACTTC.

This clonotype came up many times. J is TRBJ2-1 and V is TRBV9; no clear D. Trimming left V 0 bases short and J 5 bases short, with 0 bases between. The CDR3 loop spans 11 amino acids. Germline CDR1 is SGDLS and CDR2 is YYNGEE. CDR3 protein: CASSVDNEQFF. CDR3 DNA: TGTGCCAGCAGCGTAGACAATGAGCAGTTCTTC.

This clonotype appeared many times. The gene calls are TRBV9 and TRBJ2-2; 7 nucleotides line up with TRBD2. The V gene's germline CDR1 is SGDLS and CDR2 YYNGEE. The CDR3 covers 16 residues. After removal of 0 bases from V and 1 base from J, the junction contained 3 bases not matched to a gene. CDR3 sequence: CASSVDGGKNTGELFF. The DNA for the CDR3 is TGTGCCAGCAGCGTAGACGGGGGGAAGAACACCGGGGAGCTGTTTTTT.

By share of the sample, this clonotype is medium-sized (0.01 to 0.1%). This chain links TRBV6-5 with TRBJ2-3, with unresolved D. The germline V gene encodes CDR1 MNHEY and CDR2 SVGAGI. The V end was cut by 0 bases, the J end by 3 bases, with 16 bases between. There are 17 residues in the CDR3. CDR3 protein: CASSYSPNRAQTDTQYF. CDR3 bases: TGTGCCAGCAGTTACTCCCCTAATAGGGCCCAAACAGATACGCAGTATTTT.

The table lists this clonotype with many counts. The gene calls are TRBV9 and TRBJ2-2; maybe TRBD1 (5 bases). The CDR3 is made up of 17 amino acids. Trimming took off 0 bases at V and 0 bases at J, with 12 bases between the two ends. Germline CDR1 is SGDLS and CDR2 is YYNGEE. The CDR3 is CASSVATLTANTGELFF. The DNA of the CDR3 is TGTGCCAGCAGCGTAGCTACCCTGACAGCGAACACCGGGGAGCTGTTTTTT.

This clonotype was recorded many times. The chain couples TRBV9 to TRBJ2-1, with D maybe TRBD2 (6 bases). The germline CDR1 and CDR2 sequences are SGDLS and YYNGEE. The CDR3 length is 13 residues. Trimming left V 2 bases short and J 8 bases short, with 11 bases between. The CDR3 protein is CASSVPGGHEQFF. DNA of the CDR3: TGTGCCAGCAGCGTTCCCGGGGGTCATGAGCAGTTCTTC.

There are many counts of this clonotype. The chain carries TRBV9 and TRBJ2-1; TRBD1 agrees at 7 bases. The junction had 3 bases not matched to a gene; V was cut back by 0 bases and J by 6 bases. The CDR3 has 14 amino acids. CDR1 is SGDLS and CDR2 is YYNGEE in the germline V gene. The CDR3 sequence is CASSVVPGGNEQFF. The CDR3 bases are TGTGCCAGCAGCGTAGTACCAGGGGGCAATGAGCAGTTCTTC.